This T cell receptor (beta chain) originates from a study of beta chain features in type 1 diabetes (dated by TCRdb to the late 2010s). Context from the whole study: Patients and healthy donors did not differ in mean age, gender distribution, total cell number or subset yield. Across all samples, some 99 million sorted cells were examined, and cell number per subset correlated strongly with RNA yield. In the study, recently diagnosed type 1 diabetes patients and matched healthy donors were compared on the TCRB repertoires of their sorted circulating CD4+ T cell subsets. Naive and central memory subsets were obtained from all 30 or so donors, but regulatory and stem cell-like memory subsets were isolated from only 8 patients and roughly 8 healthy donors.

The entire amount of isolated RNA was reverse transcribed using the High Capacity cDNA Reverse Transcription Kit, so the sequenced TCRB transcripts were expressed ones. Deep immunoSEQ sequencing was performed on naive, central memory and regulatory T cell samples, with an average of roughly 3.6 million total reads per sample. Sorted cells were lysed in RLT buffer, and RNA was extracted using DNase-treated RNeasy Micro or Mini kits according to cell number. Each cell subset was processed on its own to prevent cross-contamination, while patient and healthy donor samples were processed together. The immunoSEQ multiplex PCR was used to amplify TCRB sequences from cDNA, yielding 87-bp fragments that span the CDR3 region. Sequencing of the amplicons was done on the Illumina HiSeq platform. The original pipeline was this. Synthetic template baselines were used to correct PCR bias computationally, reads within Hamming distance 2 were collapsed, and singletons that could not be merged were discarded. By aligning reads against IMGT, V, D and J genes, CDR3 length, and insertions or deletions at six rearrangement sites were assigned. Within each subset, clonotype counts were normalized to sorted cell number, and only after that were true diversity and Gini coefficients computed with the tcR R package. The overlap coefficient, calculated on TCRB nucleotide sequences, was used to measure repertoire sharing. TCRdb re-hosts the immuneACCESS table, in-frame sequences only. Its copies lack some clones; in the studies checked, an unresolved V gene accounts for under half of them, and the cause for the rest is not known. Clonal size and the V and J genes are those of that table, whereas D and trimming came from the DNA. Across this sample there are fewer than 65,000 clones, with around three fifths seen only once. The ten largest clones capture about 2% of the sample.

The V and J ends are trimmed by 1 base and 0 bases, leaving 8 bases between them. Counted from cysteine to phenylalanine, this CDR3 has 15 amino acids. The DNA shown is the 45-base CDR3, in frame from base 1. CDR1 and CDR2 were assigned from the germline V gene as LGHNA and YNFKEQ. A single peripheral blood draw of around 120 mL on average was collected from each donor into heparinised tubes. A BD FACSAria II and a panel including CD45RO, CCR7, CD25, CD127, CD95 and CD27 were used to sort naive, central memory, regulatory and stem cell-like memory CD4+ T cells. A purity above 98% was achieved for all sorted populations. PBMCs were separated immediately by Lymphoprep density gradient centrifugation and were stained directly, without being cultured. So that batch effects would be minimized, each experiment stained and sorted samples in pairs, pairing one healthy donor with one patient. Broader findings and caveats from the paper: Type 1 diabetes patients showed a moderate but significant shortening of TCRB CDR3 length in all four CD4+ subsets. Because the HLA sub-analyses included only small numbers of individuals, any influence of HLA type on TCRB rearrangement was left unresolved. Naive, central memory and regulatory TCRB repertoires appeared to be more similar among patients than among healthy donors. Because cDNA rather than genomic DNA was sequenced, highly expressing activated cells could have been over-represented, although no difference in activation and CD3 levels was found between groups. Shorter templates might have been favored by PCR, but patient and control samples were amplified and corrected together, so both groups would have been affected equally by any skew. At VDJ recombination sites, patients with type 1 diabetes made fewer insertions and deleted more nucleotides, a pattern implying thymic rearrangement abnormalities.

This clone has a handful of counts. Its target antigen remains unknown. Base-call qualities are not available, and no considerably larger clone is one nucleotide away. The TCR sequence derives from a woman aged 18-29 years in good health. The chain is assembled from TRBV4-2 and TRBJ2-3, and the D gene may be TRBD1, 5 bases matching. Sequencing was carried out using Tregs from blood. In the paper's terms, the cell subset or site label means: regulatory CD4+ T cells. For the CDR3, the sequence is CASSQVAGSTDTQYF. The DNA sequence reads TGTGCCAGCAGCCAAGTAGCAGGGAGCACAGATACGCAGTATTTT.